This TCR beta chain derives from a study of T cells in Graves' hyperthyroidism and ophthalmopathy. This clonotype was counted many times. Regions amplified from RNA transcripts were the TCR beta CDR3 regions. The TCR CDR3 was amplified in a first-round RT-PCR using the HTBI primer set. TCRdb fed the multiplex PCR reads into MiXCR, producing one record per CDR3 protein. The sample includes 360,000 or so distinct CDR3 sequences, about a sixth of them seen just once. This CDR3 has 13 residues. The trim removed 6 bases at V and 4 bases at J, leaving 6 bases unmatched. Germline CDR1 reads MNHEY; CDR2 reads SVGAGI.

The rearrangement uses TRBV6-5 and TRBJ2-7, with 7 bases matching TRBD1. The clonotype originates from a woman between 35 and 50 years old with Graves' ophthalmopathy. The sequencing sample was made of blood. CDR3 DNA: TGTGCCAGCAGCACAGGGGCAGAGTACGAGCAGTACTTC. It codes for CASSTGAEYEQYF.